This entry describes one TCR beta chain. Antigen unknown. The data are from a study of identical twins. The V end was cut by 7 bases, the J end by 4 bases, with 17 bases between. From germline, CDR1 is LGHNT and CDR2 FRNRAP. The CDR3 consists of 15 residues. TCRdb fed the 5' RACE reads into MiXCR, producing one record per CDR3 protein. The sample yields approximately 680,000 distinct CDR3 sequences, less than 9% seen once. The study, taken as a whole, reports: When twins shared out-of-frame alpha sequences, those sequences had excess low generation probability. For out-of-frame beta sequences, excess twin sharing was weaker.

Another study also made use of these data, one on yellow fever vaccine responses in identical twins.

V and J are TRBV12-5 and TRBJ1-5; a possible D gene is TRBD1 (5 bases). The source material was PBMCs. This TCR was recovered from a woman younger than 30 in good health. CDR3 in DNA: TGTGCTAGTGCTCTAGCCCAGGGTTCAAATCAGCCCCAGCATTTT. Its translation is CASALAQGSNQPQHF. The full variable domain, with the rest looked up from reference TRBV12-5 and TRBJ1-5, is DARVTQTPRHKVTEMGQEVTMRCQPILGHNTVFWYRQTMMQGLELLAYFRNRAPLDDSGMPKDRFSAEMPDATLATLKIQPSEPRDSAVYFCASALAQGSNQPQHFGDGTRLSIL.